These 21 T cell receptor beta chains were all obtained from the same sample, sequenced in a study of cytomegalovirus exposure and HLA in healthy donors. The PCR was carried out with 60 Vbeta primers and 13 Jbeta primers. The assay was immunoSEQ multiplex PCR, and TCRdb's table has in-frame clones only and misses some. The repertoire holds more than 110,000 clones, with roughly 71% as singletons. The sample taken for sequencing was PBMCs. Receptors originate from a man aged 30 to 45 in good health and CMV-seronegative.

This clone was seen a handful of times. The CDR3 loop reads CASGPGGRTEAFF. Written as DNA, the CDR3 is TGTGCCAGCGGTCCAGGGGGCAGAACTGAAGCTTTCTTT. The J gene is TRBJ1-1, the V gene TRBV28; TRBD1 matches at 8 bases. The V and J ends lost 8 bases and 5 bases, in that order; junction bases with no gene match: 7. The CDR3 totals 13 residues. The germline V gene encodes CDR1 MDHEN and CDR2 SYDVKM.

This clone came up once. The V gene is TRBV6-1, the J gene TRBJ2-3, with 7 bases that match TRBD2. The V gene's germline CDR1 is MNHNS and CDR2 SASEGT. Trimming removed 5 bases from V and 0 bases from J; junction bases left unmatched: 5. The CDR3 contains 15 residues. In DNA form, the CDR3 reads TGTGCCAGCAGTACCCGGCGGGAGAGCACAGATACGCAGTATTTT. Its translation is CASSTRRESTDTQYF.

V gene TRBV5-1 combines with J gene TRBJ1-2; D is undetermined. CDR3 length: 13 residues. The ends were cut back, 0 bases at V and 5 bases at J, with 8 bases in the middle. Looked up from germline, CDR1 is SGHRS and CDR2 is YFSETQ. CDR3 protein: CASSLASEYGYTF. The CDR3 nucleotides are TGCGCCAGCAGCTTGGCCTCGGAGTATGGCTACACCTTC. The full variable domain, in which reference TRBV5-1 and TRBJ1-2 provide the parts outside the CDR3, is KAGVTQTPRYLIKTRGQQVTLSCSPISGHRSVSWYQQTPGQGLQFLFEYFSETQRNKGNFPGRFSGRQFSNSRSEMNVSTLELGDSALYLCASSLASEYGYTFGSGTRLTVV.

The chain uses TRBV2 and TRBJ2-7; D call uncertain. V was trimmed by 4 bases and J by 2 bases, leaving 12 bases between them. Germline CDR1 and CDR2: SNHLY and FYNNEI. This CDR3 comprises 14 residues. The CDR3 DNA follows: TGTGCCAGCAGTGGTTGGCCAGTCACCTACGAGCAGTACTTC. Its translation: CASSGWPVTYEQYF.

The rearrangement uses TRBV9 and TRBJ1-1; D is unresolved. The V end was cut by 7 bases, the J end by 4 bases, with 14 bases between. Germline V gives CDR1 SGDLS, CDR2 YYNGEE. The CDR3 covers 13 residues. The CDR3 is CASGSLKGTEAFF. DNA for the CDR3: TGTGCCAGCGGGAGCTTAAAAGGCACTGAAGCTTTCTTT.

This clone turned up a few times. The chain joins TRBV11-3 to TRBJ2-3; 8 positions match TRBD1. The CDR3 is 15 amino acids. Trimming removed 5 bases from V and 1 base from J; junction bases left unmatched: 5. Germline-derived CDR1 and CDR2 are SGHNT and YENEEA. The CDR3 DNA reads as TGTGCCAGCAGCCCAGGACAGGGAGGCACAGATACGCAGTATTTT. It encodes CASSPGQGGTDTQYF.

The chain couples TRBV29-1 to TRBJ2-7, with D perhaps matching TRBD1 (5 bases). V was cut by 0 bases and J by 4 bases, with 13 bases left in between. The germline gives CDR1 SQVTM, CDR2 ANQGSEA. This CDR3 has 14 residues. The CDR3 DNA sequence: TGCAGCGTTGAAGACCCTGACAGTTATTACGAGCAGTACTTC. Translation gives CSVEDPDSYYEQYF.

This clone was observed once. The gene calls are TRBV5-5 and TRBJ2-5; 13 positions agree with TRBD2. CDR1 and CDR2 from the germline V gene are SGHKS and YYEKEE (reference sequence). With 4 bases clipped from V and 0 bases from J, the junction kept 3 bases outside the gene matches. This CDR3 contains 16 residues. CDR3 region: CASSPGLAGNQETQYF. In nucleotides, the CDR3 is TGTGCCAGCAGCCCGGGACTAGCGGGGAACCAAGAGACCCAGTACTTC. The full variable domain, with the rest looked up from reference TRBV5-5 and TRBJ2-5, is DAGVTQSPTHLIKTRGQQVTLRCSPISGHKSVSWYQQVLGQGPQFIFQYYEKEERGRGNFPDRFSARQFPNYSSELNVNALLLGDSALYLCASSPGLAGNQETQYFGPGTRLLVL.

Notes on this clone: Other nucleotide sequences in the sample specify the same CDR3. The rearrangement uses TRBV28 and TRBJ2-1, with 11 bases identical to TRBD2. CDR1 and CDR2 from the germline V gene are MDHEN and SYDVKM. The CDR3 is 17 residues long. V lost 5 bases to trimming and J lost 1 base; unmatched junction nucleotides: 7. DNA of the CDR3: TGTGCCAGCAGTGGGACTAGCGGAGACCCTTCCTACAATGAGCAGTTCTTC. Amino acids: CASSGTSGDPSYNEQFF. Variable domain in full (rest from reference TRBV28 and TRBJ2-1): DVKVTQSSRYLVKRTGEKVFLECVQDMDHENMFWYRQDPGLGLRLIYFSYDVKMKEKGDIPEGYSVSREKKERFSLILESASTNQTSMYLCASSGTSGDPSYNEQFFGPGTRLTVL.

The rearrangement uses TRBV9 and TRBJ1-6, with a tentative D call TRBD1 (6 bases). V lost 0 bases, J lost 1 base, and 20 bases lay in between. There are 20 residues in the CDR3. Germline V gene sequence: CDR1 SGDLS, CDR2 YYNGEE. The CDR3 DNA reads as TGTGCCAGCAGCGTAGAGCGGGGCAGGGGCGGTGAATCCTATAATTCACCCCTCCACTTT. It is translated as CASSVERGRGGESYNSPLHF.

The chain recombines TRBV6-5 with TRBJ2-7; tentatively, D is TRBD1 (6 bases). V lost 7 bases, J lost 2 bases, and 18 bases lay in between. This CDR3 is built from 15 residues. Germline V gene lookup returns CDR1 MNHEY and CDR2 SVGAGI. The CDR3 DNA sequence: TGTGCCAGCACAGCAGAGCCGGGACATACCTACGAGCAGTACTTC. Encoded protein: CASTAEPGHTYEQYF.

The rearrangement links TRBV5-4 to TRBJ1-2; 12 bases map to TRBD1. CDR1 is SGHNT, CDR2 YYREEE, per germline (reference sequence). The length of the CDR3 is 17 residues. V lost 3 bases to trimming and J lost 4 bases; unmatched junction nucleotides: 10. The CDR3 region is CASSSPGQGAQAYGYTF. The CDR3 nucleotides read TGTGCCAGCAGCTCTCCGGGACAGGGGGCGCAGGCCTATGGCTACACCTTC.

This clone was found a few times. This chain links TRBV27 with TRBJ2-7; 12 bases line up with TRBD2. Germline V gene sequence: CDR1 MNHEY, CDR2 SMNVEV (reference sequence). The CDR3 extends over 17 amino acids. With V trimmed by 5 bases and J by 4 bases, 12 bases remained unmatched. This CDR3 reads CASSPLTTSGRRYEQYF. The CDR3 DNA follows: TGTGCCAGCAGTCCCCTGACGACTAGCGGGAGAAGGTACGAGCAGTACTTC.

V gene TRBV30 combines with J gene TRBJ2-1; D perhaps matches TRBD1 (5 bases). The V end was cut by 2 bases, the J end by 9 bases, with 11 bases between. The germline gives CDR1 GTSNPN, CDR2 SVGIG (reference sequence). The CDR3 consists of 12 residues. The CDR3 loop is CAWSLRATEQFF. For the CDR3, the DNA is TGTGCCTGGAGTCTCAGGGCGACTGAGCAGTTCTTC. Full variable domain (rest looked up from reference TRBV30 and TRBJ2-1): SQTIHQWPATLVQPVGSPLSLECTVEGTSNPNLYWYRQAAGRGLQLLFYSVGIGQISSEVPQNLSASRPQDRQFILSSKKLLLSDSGFYLCAWSLRATEQFFGPGTRLTVL.

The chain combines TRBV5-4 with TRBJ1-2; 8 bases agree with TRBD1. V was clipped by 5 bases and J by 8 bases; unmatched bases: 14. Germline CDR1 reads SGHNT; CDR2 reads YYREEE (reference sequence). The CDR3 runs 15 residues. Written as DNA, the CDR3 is TGTGCCAGCAGACACGAGGGGCAGGGGGCTTGGGGCTACACCTTC. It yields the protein CASRHEGQGAWGYTF.

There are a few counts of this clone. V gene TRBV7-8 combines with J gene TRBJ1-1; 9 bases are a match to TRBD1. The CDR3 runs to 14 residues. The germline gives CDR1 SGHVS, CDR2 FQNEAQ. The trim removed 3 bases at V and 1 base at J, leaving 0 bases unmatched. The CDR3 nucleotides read TGTGCCAGCAGCTTGGACAGGGGGAACACTGAAGCTTTCTTT. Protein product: CASSLDRGNTEAFF.

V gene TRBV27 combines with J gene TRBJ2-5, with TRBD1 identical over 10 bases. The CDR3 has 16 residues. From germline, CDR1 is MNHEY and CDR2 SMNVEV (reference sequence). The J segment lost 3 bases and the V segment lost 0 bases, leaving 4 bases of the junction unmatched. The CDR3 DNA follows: TGTGCCAGCAGTTTATCGGACAGGGGGGGTAAAGAGACCCAGTACTTC. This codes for CASSLSDRGGKETQYF.

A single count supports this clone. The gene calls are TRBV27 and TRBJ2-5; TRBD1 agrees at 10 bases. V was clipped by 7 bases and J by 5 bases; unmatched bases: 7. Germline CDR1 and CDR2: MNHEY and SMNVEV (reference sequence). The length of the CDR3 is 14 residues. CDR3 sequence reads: CASKLGQGWETQYF. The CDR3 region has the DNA TGTGCCAGCAAACTGGGACAGGGGTGGGAGACCCAGTACTTC.

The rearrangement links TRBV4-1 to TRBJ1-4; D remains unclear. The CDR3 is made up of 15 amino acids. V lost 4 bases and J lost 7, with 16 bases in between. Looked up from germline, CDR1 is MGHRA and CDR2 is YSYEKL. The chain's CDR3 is CASSPTNQGGEKLFF. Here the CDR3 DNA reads TGCGCCAGCAGCCCGACAAACCAAGGTGGTGAAAAACTGTTTTTT.

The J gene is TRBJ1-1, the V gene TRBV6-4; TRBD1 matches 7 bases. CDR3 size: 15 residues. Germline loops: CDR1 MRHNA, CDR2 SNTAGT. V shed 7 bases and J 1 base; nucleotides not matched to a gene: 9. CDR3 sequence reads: CASIDRDAQNTEAFF. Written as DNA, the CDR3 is TGTGCCAGCATCGACAGGGACGCCCAGAACACTGAAGCTTTCTTT.

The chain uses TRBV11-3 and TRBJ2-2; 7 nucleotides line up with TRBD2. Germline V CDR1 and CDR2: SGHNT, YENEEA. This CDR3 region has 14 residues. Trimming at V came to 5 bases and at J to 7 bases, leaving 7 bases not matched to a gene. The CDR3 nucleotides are TGTGCCAGCAGCCTCGGACTAGAGCTCGGGGAGCTGTTTTTT. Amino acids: CASSLGLELGELFF.